This entry lists 4 T cell receptor beta chains sequenced from one sample in a study of blood T cell repertoires in COVID-19 (dated by TCRdb to the early 2020s). The library was obtained by the immunoSEQ multiplex PCR assay. TCRdb re-hosts the immuneACCESS table, in-frame sequences only. Its copies lack some clones; in the studies checked, an unresolved V gene accounts for under half of them, and the cause for the rest is not known. This sample is represented by roughly 160,000 clones; less than 85% of them were singletons. Of the sample, around 3% falls within the top ten clones. Sequencing input: peripheral blood. The source is a woman older than 75 with acute or convalescent COVID-19.

This clone was counted once. V is TRBV28 and J is TRBJ1-6, with D perhaps TRBD1 (5 bases). This CDR3 spans 15 amino acids. The germline V gene encodes CDR1 MDHEN and CDR2 SYDVKM. V was trimmed by 2 bases and J by 11 bases, leaving 16 bases between them. The CDR3: CASSLGHHQGAPLHF. For the CDR3, the DNA is TGTGCCAGCAGTTTAGGACATCACCAAGGGGCACCCCTCCACTTT.

The rearrangement links TRBV28 to TRBJ2-7; 11 nucleotides match TRBD2. CDR1 and CDR2 (germline): MDHEN, SYDVKM. Trimming at V came to 6 bases and at J to 10 bases, leaving 11 bases not matched to a gene. The CDR3 totals 14 residues. The CDR3: CASSYPVSGGGQYF. As DNA, the CDR3 is TGTGCCAGCAGCTATCCCGTTAGCGGGGGGGGACAGTACTTC. The full variable domain, rest sourced from reference TRBV28 and TRBJ2-7, is DVKVTQSSRYLVKRTGEKVFLECVQDMDHENMFWYRQDPGLGLRLIYFSYDVKMKEKGDIPEGYSVSREKKERFSLILESASTNQTSMYLCASSYPVSGGGQYFGPGTRLTVT.

The V gene is TRBV2, the J gene TRBJ2-2, with 8 bases that match TRBD2. Unmatched junction bases numbered 5, after V lost 10 bases and J lost 1 base. Germline lookup yields CDR1 SNHLY and CDR2 FYNNEI. The CDR3 contains 14 residues. This CDR3 reads CATQLAGNTGELFF. CDR3 DNA: TGTGCCACCCAGCTAGCGGGGAACACCGGGGAGCTGTTTTTT. Complete variable domain (other parts from reference TRBV2 and TRBJ2-2): EPEVTQTPSHQVTQMGQEVILRCVPISNHLYFYWYRQILGQKVEFLVSFYNNEISEKSEIFDDQFSVERPDGSNFTLKIRSTKLEDSAMYFCATQLAGNTGELFFGEGSRLTVL.

CDR3 residues: CASSWGQGAPNSPLHF. DNA of the CDR3: TGTGCCAGCAGTTGGGGACAGGGGGCTCCTAATTCACCCCTCCACTTT. V and J are TRBV6-5 and TRBJ1-6; 12 bases align to TRBD1. Germline V lookup: CDR1 MNHEY, CDR2 SVGAGI. The CDR3 runs to 16 residues. Trimming at V came to 4 bases and at J to 6 bases, leaving 4 bases not matched to a gene.